This TCR beta chain was identified during a study of shared T cell receptors in the human thymus. Repertoires were generated with immunoSEQ multiplex PCR, while TCRdb's copy carries only in-frame clones and drops some. Altogether about 540,000 clones are present, approximately 78% being singletons, with the ten largest covering about 0.012%. The sample also formed part of further work on human thymus T cells. From that report: From resections taken during corrective heart surgery, the thymus tissue was obtained. Biased V and J segment usage appeared in thymus and peripheral blood. In unrelated individuals, thymic repertoires overlapped highly, according to related research.

The material sequenced was thymocytes. This clonotype was obtained from a boy under two years old with a congenital heart defect.

The CDR3 region is CASSQGGTEAKNIQYF. The CDR3 DNA sequence: TGTGCCAGCAGCCAAGGAGGGACAGAGGCCAAAAACATTCAGTACTTC. V gene TRBV14 combines with J gene TRBJ2-4; 7 nucleotides match TRBD1. The V and J ends lost 1 base and 1 base, in that order; junction bases with no gene match: 4. This CDR3 is built from 16 residues. Germline values: CDR1 SGHDN, CDR2 FVKESK.